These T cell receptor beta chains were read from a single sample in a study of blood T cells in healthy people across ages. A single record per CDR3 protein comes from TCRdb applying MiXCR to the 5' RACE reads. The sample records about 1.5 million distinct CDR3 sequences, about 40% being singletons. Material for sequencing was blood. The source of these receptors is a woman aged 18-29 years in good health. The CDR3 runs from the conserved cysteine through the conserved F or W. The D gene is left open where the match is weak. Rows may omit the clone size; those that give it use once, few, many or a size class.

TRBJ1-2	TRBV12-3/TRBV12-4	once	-	TGTGCCAGCACCCTCCGAGCGGGAGATTTTGGCTACACCTTC	CASTLRAGDFGYTF
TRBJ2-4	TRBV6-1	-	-	TGTGCCAGCAGTGAGCCGGGGAAAAACATTCAGTACTTC	CASSEPGKNIQYF
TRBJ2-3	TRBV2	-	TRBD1	TGTGCCAGCAGTAGCGAAACGCCCGGGACAGGGATAGATACGCAGTATTTT	CASSSETPGTGIDTQYF
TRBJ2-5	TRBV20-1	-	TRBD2	TGCAGTGCTAGAGTTAGCGGGATTAGGGATGAGCAGTACTTC	CSARVSGIRDEQYF
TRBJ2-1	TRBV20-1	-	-	TGCAGTGCTGTTGTGGGGGGCGGAACCTCCTACGAGCAGTTCTTC	CSAVVGGGTSYEQFF
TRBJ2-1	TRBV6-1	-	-	TGTGCCAGCAGTGAAGATAGGGGTGAGCAGTTCTTC	CASSEDRGEQFF
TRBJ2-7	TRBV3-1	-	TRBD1	TGCGCCACCGGGACAGACTACGAGCAGTACTTC	CATGTDYEQYF
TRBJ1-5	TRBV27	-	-	TGTGCCAGCAGAGAGGTGCAGGGTGGCAATCAGCCCCAGCATTTT	CASREVQGGNQPQHF
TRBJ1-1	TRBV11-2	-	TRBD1	TGTGCCAGCAGCACTCGGACAGGGAGGACCGCTGAAGCTTTCTTT	CASSTRTGRTAEAFF
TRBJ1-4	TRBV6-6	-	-	TGTGCCAGCAGTTACCCTCAGGAATTCAATGAAAAACTGTTTTTT	CASSYPQEFNEKLFF
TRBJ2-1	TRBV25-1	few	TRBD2	TGTGCCAGCAGCCGCCGACTAGCGGGGGCCTACAATGAGCAGTTCTTC	CASSRRLAGAYNEQFF
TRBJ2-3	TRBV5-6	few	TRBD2	TGTGCCAGCAGCCAAGGACTAGCGGGAGGATCTAGCACAGATACGCAGTATTTT	CASSQGLAGGSSTDTQYF
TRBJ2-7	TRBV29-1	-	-	TGCAGCGCAAGCAGGACGGTCCCTCCCTACGAGCAGTACTTC	CSASRTVPPYEQYF
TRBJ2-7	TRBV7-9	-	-	TGTGCCAGCAGCTGGGGACTTATACCCTTTAATGAGCAGTACTTC	CASSWGLIPFNEQYF
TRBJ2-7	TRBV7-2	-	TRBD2	TGTGCCAGCAGCGTGGAGGGAGGGCCGGGTGAGCAGTACTTC	CASSVEGGPGEQYF
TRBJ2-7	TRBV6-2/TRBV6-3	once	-	TGTGCCACCACTAGACGTTCTCTGAATGAGCAGTACTTC	CATTRRSLNEQYF
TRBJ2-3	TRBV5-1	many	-	TGCGCCAGCAGGGGGGCAGATACGCAGTATTTT	CASRGADTQYF
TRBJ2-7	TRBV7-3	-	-	TGTGCCAGCAGCTTACCGGGGGATTACAACGAGCAGTACTTC	CASSLPGDYNEQYF
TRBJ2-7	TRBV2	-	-	TGTGCCAGCAGTGAAGAGATAGCGACTTCAGACTCCTACGAGCAGTACTTC	CASSEEIATSDSYEQYF
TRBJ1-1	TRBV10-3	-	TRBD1	TGTGCCATCAGTATCGGGGACAGGGTAGACAACACTGAAGCTTTCTTT	CAISIGDRVDNTEAFF
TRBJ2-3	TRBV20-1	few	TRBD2	TGCAGTGCCCCGGCTCGGGGGGGGCCAGATACGCAGTATTTT	CSAPARGGPDTQYF
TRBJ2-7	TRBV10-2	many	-	TGTGCCAGCAGTGTTGGGGGGTACGAGCAGTACTTC	CASSVGGYEQYF
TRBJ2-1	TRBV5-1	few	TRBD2	TGCGCCAGCAGCTTAGGGACTAGCGGGAGGGTAAATGAGCAGTTCTTC	CASSLGTSGRVNEQFF
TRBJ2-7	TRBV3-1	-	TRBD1	TGTGCCAGCAGCCAAGCGCAGGGGGCGGACGAGCAGTACTTC	CASSQAQGADEQYF
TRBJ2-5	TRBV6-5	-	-	TGTGCCAGCAGTAAAACCCCGGGCGACTTCCAAGAGACCCAGTACTTC	CASSKTPGDFQETQYF
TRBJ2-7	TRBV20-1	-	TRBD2	TGCAGTGCTGGAGGACTAGCTACCCTCTCCTACGAGCAGTACTTC	CSAGGLATLSYEQYF
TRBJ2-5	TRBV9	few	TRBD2	TGTGCCAGCAGCCGAGTTCGTATACTAGCGGGGGTGACAGAGACCCAGTACTTC	CASSRVRILAGVTETQYF
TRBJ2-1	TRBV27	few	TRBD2	TGTGCCAGCAGTTTGTCGACTAGCGGGAGCTCCTACAATGAGCAGTTCTTC	CASSLSTSGSSYNEQFF
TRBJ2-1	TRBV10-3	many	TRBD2	TGTGCCATCAGTGAGGGACTAGCGGGAGATTACAATGAGCAGTTCTTC	CAISEGLAGDYNEQFF
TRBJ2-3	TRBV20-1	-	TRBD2	TGCAGTGCTGTGGTAACGGGGGGGGTGGATACGCAGTATTTT	CSAVVTGGVDTQYF
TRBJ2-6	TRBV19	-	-	TGTGCCAGTAGTCCGGACGAAGGTCACGGCCTGACTTTC	CASSPDEGHGLTF
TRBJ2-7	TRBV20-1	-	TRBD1	TGCAGTGCCCAGAGGCAGGGGGCCCACGAGCAGTACTTC	CSAQRQGAHEQYF
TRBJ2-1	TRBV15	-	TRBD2	TGTGCCACCAGCAGACCGGGACTAGAGGAGTACGAGCAGTTCTTC	CATSRPGLEEYEQFF
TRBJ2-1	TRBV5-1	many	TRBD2	TGCGCCAGCAGCGACACTAGCGGCCCCAGCTCCTACAATGAGCAGTTCTTC	CASSDTSGPSSYNEQFF
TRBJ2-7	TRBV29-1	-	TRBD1	TGCAGCGTTGAAGAGACAGGGCTCTACGAGCAGTACTTC	CSVEETGLYEQYF
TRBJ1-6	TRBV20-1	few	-	TGCAGTGCTCCCACCTCACAGGACAGTCGGAACTCACCCCTCCACTTT	CSAPTSQDSRNSPLHF
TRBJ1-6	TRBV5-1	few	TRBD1	TGCGCCAGCAGCTCCCTTGGGACAGGCAATTCACCCCTCCACTTT	CASSSLGTGNSPLHF